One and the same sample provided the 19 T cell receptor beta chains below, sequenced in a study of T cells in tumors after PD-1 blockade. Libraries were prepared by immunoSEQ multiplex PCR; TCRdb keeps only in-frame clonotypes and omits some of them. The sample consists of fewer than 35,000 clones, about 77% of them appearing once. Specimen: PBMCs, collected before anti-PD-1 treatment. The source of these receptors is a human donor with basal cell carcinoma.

The CDR3 nucleotides are TGTGCCAGCAGTTACATTTGGAACACTGAAGCTTTCTTT. Its protein is CASSYIWNTEAFF. The chain employs TRBV6-2 or TRBV6-3 and TRBJ1-1; D not certain. Germline V gene data show CDR1 as MNHEY and CDR2 as SVGEGT. The V end lost 2 bases, the J end lost 1 base, and 5 bases lay between the germline ends. This CDR3 has 13 residues.

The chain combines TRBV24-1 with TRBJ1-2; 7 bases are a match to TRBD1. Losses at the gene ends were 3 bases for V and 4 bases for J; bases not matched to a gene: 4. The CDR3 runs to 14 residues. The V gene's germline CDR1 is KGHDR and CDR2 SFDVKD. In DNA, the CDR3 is TGTGCCACCAGTGATGCGGGACAGCCCTATGGCTACACCTTC. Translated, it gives CATSDAGQPYGYTF.

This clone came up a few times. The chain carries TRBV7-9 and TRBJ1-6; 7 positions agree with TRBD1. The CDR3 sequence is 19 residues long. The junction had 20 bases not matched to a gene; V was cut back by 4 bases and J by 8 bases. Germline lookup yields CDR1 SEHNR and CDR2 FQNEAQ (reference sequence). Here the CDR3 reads CASSSPEGRRDRADSPLHF. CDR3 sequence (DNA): TGTGCCAGCAGCTCGCCGGAAGGCCGGAGAGACAGGGCGGATTCACCCCTCCACTTT.

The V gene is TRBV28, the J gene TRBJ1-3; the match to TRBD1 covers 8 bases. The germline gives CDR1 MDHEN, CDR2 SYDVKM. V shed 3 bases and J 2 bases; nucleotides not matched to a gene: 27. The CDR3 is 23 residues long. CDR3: CASSLDRAGWGAFNSGPGNTIYF. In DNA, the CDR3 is TGTGCCAGCAGTTTGGACAGGGCGGGATGGGGTGCCTTTAATAGTGGCCCTGGAAACACCATATATTTT.

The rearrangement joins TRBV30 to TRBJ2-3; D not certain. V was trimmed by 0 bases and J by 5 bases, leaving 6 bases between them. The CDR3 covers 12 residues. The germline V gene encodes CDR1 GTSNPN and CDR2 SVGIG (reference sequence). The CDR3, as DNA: TGTGCCTGGAGTGTATCAGGAGATACGCAGTATTTT. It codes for CAWSVSGDTQYF.

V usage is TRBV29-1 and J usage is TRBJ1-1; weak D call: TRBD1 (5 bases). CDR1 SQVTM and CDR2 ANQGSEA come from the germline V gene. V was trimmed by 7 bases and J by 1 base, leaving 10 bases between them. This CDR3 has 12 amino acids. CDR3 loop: CSGQGQNTEAFF. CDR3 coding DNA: TGCAGCGGCCAAGGACAGAACACTGAAGCTTTCTTT.

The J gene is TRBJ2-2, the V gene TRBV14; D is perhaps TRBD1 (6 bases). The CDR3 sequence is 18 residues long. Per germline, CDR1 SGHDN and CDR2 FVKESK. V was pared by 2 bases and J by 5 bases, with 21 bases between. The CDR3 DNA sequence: TGTGCCAGCAGCCAAAATGACAGGCCAGAGGCTCGAACCGGGGAGCTGTTTTTT. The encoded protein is CASSQNDRPEARTGELFF.

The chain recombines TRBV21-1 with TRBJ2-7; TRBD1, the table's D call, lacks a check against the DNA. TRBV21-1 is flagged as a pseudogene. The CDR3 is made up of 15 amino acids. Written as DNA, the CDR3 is TGTGCCAGCACTACCCTACGGGACAACTCCTACGAGCAGTACTTC. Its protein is CASTTLRDNSYEQYF.

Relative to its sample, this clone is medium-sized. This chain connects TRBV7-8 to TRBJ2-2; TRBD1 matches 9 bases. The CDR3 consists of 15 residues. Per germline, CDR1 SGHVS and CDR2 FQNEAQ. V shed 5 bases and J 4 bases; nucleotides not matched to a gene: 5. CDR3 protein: CASSTTGGGTGELFF. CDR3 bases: TGTGCCAGCAGCACTACAGGGGGCGGCACCGGGGAGCTGTTTTTT. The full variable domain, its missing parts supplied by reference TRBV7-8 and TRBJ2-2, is GAGVSQSPRYKVAKRGQDVALRCDPISGHVSLFWYQQALGQGPEFLTYFQNEAQLDKSGLPSDRFFAERPEGSVSTLKIQRTQQEDSAVYLCASSTTGGGTGELFFGEGSRLTVL.

The CDR3, as DNA: TGCGCCAGCAGCCAAGTCCAGGGCTACACTGAAGCTTTCTTT. Its translation: CASSQVQGYTEAFF. This chain uses TRBV4-3 with TRBJ1-1, with D possibly matching TRBD1 (5 bases). Germline lookup yields CDR1 LGHNA and CDR2 YSLEER. The CDR3 runs 14 residues. Trimming left V 1 base short and J 3 bases short, with 9 bases between.

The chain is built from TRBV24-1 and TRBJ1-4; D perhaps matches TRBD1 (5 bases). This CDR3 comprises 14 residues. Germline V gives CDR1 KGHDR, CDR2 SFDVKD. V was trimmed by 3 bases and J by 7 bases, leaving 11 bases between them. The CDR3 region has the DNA TGTGCCACCAGTGATGGGGGGGAAGGTGAAAAACTGTTTTTT. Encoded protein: CATSDGGEGEKLFF.

CDR3 residues: CASSSQVPGQMDYGYTF. The CDR3 DNA reads TGTGCCAGCAGCTCTCAGGTGCCGGGACAGATGGACTATGGCTACACCTTC. The chain is built from TRBV7-2 and TRBJ1-2; the match to TRBD1 covers 7 bases. J was trimmed by 3 bases and V by 4 bases; bases with no gene match: 14. This CDR3 comprises 17 residues. CDR1 is SGHTA, CDR2 FQGNSA, per germline.

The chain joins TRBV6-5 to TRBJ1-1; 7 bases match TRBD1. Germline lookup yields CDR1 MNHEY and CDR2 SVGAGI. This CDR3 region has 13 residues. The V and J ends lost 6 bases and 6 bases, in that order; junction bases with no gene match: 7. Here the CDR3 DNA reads TGTGCCAGCAGGACGGACAGGCGAGCTGAAGCTTTCTTT. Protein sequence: CASRTDRRAEAFF.

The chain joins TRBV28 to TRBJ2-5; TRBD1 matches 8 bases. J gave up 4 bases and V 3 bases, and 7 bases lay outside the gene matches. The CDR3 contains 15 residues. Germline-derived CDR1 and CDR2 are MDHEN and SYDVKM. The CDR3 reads CASSFLQGEVETQYF. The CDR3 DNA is TGTGCCAGCAGTTTCCTACAGGGGGAGGTAGAGACCCAGTACTTC.

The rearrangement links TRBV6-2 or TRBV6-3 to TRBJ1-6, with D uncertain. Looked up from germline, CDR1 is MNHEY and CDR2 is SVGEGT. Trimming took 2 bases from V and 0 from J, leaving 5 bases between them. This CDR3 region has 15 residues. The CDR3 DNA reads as TGTGCCAGCAGTTACGTCGGCTCCTATAATTCACCCCTCCACTTT. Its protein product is CASSYVGSYNSPLHF.

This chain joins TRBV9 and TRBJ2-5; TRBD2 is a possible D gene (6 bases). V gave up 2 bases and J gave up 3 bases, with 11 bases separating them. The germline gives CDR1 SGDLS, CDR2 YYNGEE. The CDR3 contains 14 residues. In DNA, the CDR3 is TGTGCCAGCAGCGTCGGACTATCCGAAGAGACCCAGTACTTC. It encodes CASSVGLSEETQYF.

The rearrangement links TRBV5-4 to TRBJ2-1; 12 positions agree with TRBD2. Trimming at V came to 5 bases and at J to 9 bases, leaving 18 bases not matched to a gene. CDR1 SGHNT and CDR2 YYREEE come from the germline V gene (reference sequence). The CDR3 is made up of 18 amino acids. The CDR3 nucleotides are TGTGCCAGCAGGGGGGGGAACAGGGGGGCTAGCGGGAGGGGTGAGCAGTTCTTC. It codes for CASRGGNRGASGRGEQFF.

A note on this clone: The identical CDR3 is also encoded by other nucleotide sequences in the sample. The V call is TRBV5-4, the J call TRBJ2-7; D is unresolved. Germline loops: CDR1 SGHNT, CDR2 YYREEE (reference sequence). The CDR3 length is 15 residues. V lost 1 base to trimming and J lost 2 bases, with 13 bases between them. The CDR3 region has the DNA TGTGCCAGCAGCTTGATCCCAGAGGCCCCCTACGAGCAGTACTTC. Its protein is CASSLIPEAPYEQYF.

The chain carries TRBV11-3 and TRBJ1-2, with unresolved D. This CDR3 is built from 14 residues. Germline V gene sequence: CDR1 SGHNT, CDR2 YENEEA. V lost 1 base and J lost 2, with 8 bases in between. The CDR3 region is CASSLVASNYGYTF. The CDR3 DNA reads TGTGCCAGCAGCTTAGTAGCGTCGAACTATGGCTACACCTTC.